A selection of T cell receptor beta chains follows, all from one sample in a study of T cells in Graves' hyperthyroidism and ophthalmopathy. TCRdb passed the multiplex PCR reads through MiXCR, listing each CDR3 protein once. The sample includes about 260,000 distinct CDR3 sequences, about 15% of them seen just once. Sequencing was performed on blood. The origin of the receptors is a woman aged 18-29 years with Graves' ophthalmopathy. CDR3s include the opening cysteine and the closing phenylalanine or tryptophan. The D gene is left open where the match is weak. Clone size is shown for a subset of rows, as once, few, many or a class of expanded clone.

>-|TRBV27|TRBJ2-3|many
TGTGCCAGCAGTTGGATATTATCAGATACGCAGTATTTT
CASSWILSDTQYF
>TRBD2|TRBV10-2|TRBJ2-2|many
TGCGCCAGCAGTGTTACTAGCGGGAGAACCGGGGAGCTGTTTTTT
CASSVTSGRTGELFF
>TRBD2|TRBV20-1|TRBJ2-1|-
TGCAGTGCTGGACTAGCGGGGGGGACTTACAATGAGCAGTTCTTC
CSAGLAGGTYNEQFF
>-|TRBV11-1|TRBJ2-7|many
TGTGCCAGCAGGAGCGGCGGCACCTCCTACGAGCAGTACTTC
CASRSGGTSYEQYF
>TRBD1|TRBV30|TRBJ2-1|many
TGTGCCTGGGATCCACAGGGGGCCCTATCCTACAATGAGCAGTTCTTC
CAWDPQGALSYNEQFF
>TRBD1|TRBV24-1|TRBJ2-5|many
TGTGCCACCAGTGGTCTAGGACAGGCCGATCAAGAGACCCAGTACTTC
CATSGLGQADQETQYF
>-|TRBV19|TRBJ2-5|-
TGTGCCACCTCGGGGCTTGGGACCCAAGAGACCCAGTACTTC
CATSGLGTQETQYF
>-|TRBV9|TRBJ2-5|many
TGTGCCAGCAGCGTAGCAGGACAGTCTATGGAGACCCAGTACTTC
CASSVAGQSMETQYF
>TRBD2|TRBV4-1|TRBJ2-1|few
TGCGCCAGCAGCCCCGGGCGGGGGTACGACAATGAGCAGTTCTTC
CASSPGRGYDNEQFF
>-|TRBV27|TRBJ1-4|many
TGTGCCAGCACTTCGATGGGTTTTCATGAAAAACTGTTTTTT
CASTSMGFHEKLFF
>-|TRBV28|TRBJ2-6|many
TGTGCCAGCAGTTTCGTGGCTTCTGGGGCCAACGTCCTGACTTTC
CASSFVASGANVLTF
>-|TRBV6-1|TRBJ1-1|few
TGTGCCAGCAAGGGCCTGACTGCTGCCTATGAAGCTTTCTTT
CASKGLTAAYEAFF
>-|TRBV30|TRBJ1-2|many
TGTGCCTGGAGTGCAGGATATGGCTACACCTTC
CAWSAGYGYTF
>-|TRBV29-1|TRBJ1-1|-
TGCAGCATAGGGGGGCTCCACACTGAAGCTTTCTTT
CSIGGLHTEAFF
>TRBD1|TRBV20-1|TRBJ1-4|many
TGCAGTGCTAGAGACCGGACAGGGAGAACTAATGAAAAACTGTTTTTT
CSARDRTGRTNEKLFF
>TRBD2|TRBV24-1|TRBJ2-3|many
TGTGCCACCAGTGGGAATAAATTCCACGGGCTAGCGGAGATAGATACGCAGTATTTT
CATSGNKFHGLAEIDTQYF
>-|TRBV18|TRBJ1-1|-
TGTGCCAGCTCGGACAGATTAATGAACACTGAAGCTTTCTTT
CASSDRLMNTEAFF
>TRBD2|TRBV6-2/TRBV6-3|TRBJ2-3|many
TGTGCCAGCAGTTACTTGATAGCGGGCCGATTTACAGATACGCAGTATTTT
CASSYLIAGRFTDTQYF
>TRBD2|TRBV7-3|TRBJ2-1|many
TGTGCCAGCAGCTTCTCCACGACTAGCAGGCAGTTCTTC
CASSFSTTSRQFF
>-|TRBV7-8|TRBJ2-1|many
TGTGCCAGCAGCTCCCAGCGGGCTAGCGCCTCCGAGCAGTTCTTC
CASSSQRASASEQFF
>-|TRBV20-1|TRBJ2-5|many
TGCAGTGCTAGGTGGGGTCAAGAGACCCAGTACTTC
CSARWGQETQYF
>TRBD1|TRBV7-6|TRBJ1-5|-
TGTGCCAGCAGCTTAGGAAACAGGGGGTCCGAGGCCCAGCATTTT
CASSLGNRGSEAQHF
>-|TRBV9|TRBJ2-3|many
TGTGCCAGCAGCGACCGACAGGATCTTTCACCAGATACGCAGTATTTT
CASSDRQDLSPDTQYF
>TRBD1|TRBV10-2|TRBJ1-1|many
TGCGCCAGCAGTGAGTCGAAGACAGGGGAAACTGAAGCTTTCTTT
CASSESKTGETEAFF
>TRBD1|TRBV28|TRBJ2-2|many
TGTGCCAGCAGTTTAAACAGGGGTAACGGGGAGCTGTTTTTT
CASSLNRGNGELFF
>-|TRBV10-1|TRBJ2-3|-
TGCGCCAGCAGTGGTTTAGATGGGGTGGATACGCAGTATTTT
CASSGLDGVDTQYF
>TRBD2|TRBV7-3|TRBJ2-3|-
TGTGCCAGCAGCTTTCCTAGCGGGAGGGCAGATACGCAGTATTTT
CASSFPSGRADTQYF
>-|TRBV7-8|TRBJ1-6|many
TGTGCCAGCAGCTTAGGGAACCCCCACAATTCACCCCTCCACTTT
CASSLGNPHNSPLHF
>-|TRBV20-1|TRBJ1-2|many
TGCAGTGCGCAGGACCGGACATTCTACACCTTC
CSAQDRTFYTF
>-|TRBV6-1|TRBJ1-1|many
TGTGCCACCACGTTGTTGAACACTGAAGCTTTCTTT
CATTLLNTEAFF
>TRBD2|TRBV29-1|TRBJ2-1|-
TGCAGCGTCTGTTTGATCGGGACTAGCGGGGGCAATGAGCAGTTCTTC
CSVCLIGTSGGNEQFF
>TRBD1|TRBV20-1|TRBJ2-3|many
TGCAGTGCTATTGGACAGGGCCCCACAGATACGCAGTATTTT
CSAIGQGPTDTQYF
>TRBD2|TRBV12-3/TRBV12-4|TRBJ2-3|-
TGTGCCAGCAGTTCTCGACTAGCGGGGGGCACAGATACGCAGTATTTT
CASSSRLAGGTDTQYF
>-|TRBV15|TRBJ1-2|many
TGTGCCACCAGCAGAGATAGGGTCTCGGAGAGGAATGGCTACACCTTC
CATSRDRVSERNGYTF
>-|TRBV18|TRBJ2-3|many
TGTGCCAGCTCACCATCTGCCCCAGATACGCAGTATTTT
CASSPSAPDTQYF
>-|TRBV3-1|TRBJ1-2|many
TGTGCCAGCAGCCGACAAGGGGCGGGCTACACCTTC
CASSRQGAGYTF
>-|TRBV2|TRBJ2-2|-
TGTGCCAGCAGCGAGAGAGGGTTTAACACCGGGGAGATGTTTTTT
CASSERGFNTGEMFF
>TRBD2|TRBV7-9|TRBJ2-2|many
TGTGCCAGCAGCATCCCTGGGACTAGCGGGAACACGAACACCGGGGAGCTGTTTTTT
CASSIPGTSGNTNTGELFF
>-|TRBV10-3|TRBJ1-5|-
TGTGCCATCAGTAGGGTCGGCAATCAGCCCCAGCATTTT
CAISRVGNQPQHF
>-|TRBV6-1|TRBJ1-6|many
TGTGCCAGCAGTGAAGATGGACATAATAATTCACCCCTCCACTTT
CASSEDGHNNSPLHF